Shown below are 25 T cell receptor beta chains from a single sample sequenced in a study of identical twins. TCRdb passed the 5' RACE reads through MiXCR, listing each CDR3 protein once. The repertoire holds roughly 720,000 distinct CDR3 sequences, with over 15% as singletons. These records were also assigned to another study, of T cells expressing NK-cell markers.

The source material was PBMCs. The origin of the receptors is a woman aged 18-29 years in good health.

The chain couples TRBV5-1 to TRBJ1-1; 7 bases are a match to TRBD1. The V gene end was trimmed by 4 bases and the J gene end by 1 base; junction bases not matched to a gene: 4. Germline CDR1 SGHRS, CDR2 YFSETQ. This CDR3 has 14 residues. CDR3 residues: CASSRDSRNTEAFF. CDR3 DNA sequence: TGCGCCAGCAGCCGGGACAGCCGGAACACTGAAGCTTTCTTT.

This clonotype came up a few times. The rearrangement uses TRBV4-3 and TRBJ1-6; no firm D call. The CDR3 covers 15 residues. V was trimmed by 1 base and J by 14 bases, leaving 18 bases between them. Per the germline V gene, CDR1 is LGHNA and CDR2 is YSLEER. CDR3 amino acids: CASSQGAGSLTSLHF. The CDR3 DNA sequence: TGCGCCAGCAGCCAAGGGGCCGGGTCCCTCACTTCCCTCCACTTT.

CDR3 nucleotide sequence: TGTGCCAGCAGTTCCTCTCGCTACGAGCAGTACTTC. It specifies CASSSSRYEQYF. The V call is TRBV6-5, the J call TRBJ2-7; no clear D. Germline lookup yields CDR1 MNHEY and CDR2 SVGAGI. The V gene lost 4 bases and the J gene lost 3 bases, with 7 bases spanning the gap. This CDR3 is 12 amino acids long.

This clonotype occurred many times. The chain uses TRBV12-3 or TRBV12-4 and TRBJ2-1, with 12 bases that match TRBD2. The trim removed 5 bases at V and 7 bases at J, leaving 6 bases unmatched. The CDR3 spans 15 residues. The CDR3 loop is CASSRLAGAGNEQFF. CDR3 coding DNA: TGTGCCAGCAGTCGACTAGCGGGAGCAGGAAATGAGCAGTTCTTC.

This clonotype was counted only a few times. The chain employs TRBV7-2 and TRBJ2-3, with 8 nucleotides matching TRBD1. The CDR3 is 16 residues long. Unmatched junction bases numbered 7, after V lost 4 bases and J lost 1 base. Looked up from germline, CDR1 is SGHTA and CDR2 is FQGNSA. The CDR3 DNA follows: TGTGCCAGCAGCTCACCAGGGGGCAGGGGCACAGATACGCAGTATTTT. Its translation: CASSSPGGRGTDTQYF. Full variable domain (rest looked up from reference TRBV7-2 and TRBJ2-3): GAGVSQSPSNKVTEKGKDVELRCDPISGHTALYWYRQSLGQGLEFLIYFQGNSAPDKSGLPSDRFSAERTGGSVSTLTIQRTQQEDSAVYLCASSSPGGRGTDTQYFGPGTRLTVL.

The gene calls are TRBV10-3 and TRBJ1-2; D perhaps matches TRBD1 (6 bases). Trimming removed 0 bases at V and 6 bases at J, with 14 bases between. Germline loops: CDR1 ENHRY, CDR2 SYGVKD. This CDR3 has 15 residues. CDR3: CAISESGGRENGYTF. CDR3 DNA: TGTGCCATCAGTGAGTCGGGGGGGCGCGAGAATGGCTACACCTTC.

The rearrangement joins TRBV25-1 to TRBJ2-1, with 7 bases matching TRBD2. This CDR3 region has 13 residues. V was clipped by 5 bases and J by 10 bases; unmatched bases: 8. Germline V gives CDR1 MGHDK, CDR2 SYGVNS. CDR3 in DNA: TGTGCCAGCAGTTGGGGAGGGGAGGGCGAGCAGTTCTTC. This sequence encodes CASSWGGEGEQFF.

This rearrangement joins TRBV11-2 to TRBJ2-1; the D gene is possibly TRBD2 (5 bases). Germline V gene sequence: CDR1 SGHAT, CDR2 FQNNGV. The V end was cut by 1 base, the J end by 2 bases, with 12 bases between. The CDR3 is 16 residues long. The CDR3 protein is CASSLGAGIAYNEQFF. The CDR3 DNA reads TGTGCCAGCAGCTTAGGGGCCGGGATCGCCTACAATGAGCAGTTCTTC.

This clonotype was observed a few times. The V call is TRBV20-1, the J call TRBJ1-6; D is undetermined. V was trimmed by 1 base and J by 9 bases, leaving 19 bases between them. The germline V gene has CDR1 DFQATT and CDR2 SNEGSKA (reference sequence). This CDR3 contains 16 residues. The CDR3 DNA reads TGCAGTGCTAGAGCTGGGCGCCTCGGGATGTCTTCACCCCTCCACTTT. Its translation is CSARAGRLGMSSPLHF.

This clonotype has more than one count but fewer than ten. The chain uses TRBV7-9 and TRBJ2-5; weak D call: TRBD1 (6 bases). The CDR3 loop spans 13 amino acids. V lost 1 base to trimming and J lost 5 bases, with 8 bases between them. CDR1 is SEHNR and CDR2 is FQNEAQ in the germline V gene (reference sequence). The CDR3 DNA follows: TGTGCCAGCAGCTTAGACAGGGATGAGACCCAGTACTTC. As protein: CASSLDRDETQYF.

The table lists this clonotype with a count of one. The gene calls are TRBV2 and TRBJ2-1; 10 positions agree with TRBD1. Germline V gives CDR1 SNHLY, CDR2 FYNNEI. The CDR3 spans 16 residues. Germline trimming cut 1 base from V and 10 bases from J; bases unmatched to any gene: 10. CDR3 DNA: TGTGCCAGCAGTGAAGGGGGCGACAGGGGGCGCCGGGAGCAGTTCTTC. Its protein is CASSEGGDRGRREQFF.

CDR3 loop: CASSLAGSLNQPQHF. Written as DNA, the CDR3 is TGTGCCAGCAGCTTAGCAGGGTCCCTCAATCAGCCCCAGCATTTT. The chain joins TRBV7-2 to TRBJ1-5; D is unclear. Trimming removed 0 bases at V and 3 bases at J, with 9 bases between. The CDR3 spans 15 residues. CDR1 and CDR2 from the germline V gene are SGHTA and FQGNSA.

CDR3 in amino acids: CAWSPLGLGLDEQFF. DNA of the CDR3: TGTGCCTGGAGTCCTCTCGGGTTAGGTTTGGATGAGCAGTTCTTC. V gene TRBV30 combines with J gene TRBJ2-1; D uncertain. Germline assignment: CDR1 GTSNPN and CDR2 SVGIG (reference sequence). This CDR3 spans 15 amino acids. Trimming stripped 2 bases from V and 8 bases from J, with 19 bases between.

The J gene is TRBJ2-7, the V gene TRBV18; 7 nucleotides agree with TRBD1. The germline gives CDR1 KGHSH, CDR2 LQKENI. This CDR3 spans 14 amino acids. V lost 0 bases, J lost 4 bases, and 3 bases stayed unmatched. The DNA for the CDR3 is TGTGCCAGCTCACCACCGACAGGGAAGTACGAGCAGTACTTC. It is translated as CASSPPTGKYEQYF.

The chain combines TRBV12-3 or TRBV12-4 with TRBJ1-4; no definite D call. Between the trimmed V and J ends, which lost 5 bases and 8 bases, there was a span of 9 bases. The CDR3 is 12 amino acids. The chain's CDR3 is CASSPRREKLFF. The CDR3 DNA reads TGTGCCAGCAGTCCTAGACGGGAAAAACTGTTTTTT.

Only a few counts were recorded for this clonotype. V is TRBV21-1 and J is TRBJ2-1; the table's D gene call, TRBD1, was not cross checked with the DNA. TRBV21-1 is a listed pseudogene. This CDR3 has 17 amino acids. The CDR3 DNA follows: TGTGCCAGCAGCTTTTGGACAGGGAGGGTGTTGGGCAATGAGCAGTTCTTC. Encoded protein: CASSFWTGRVLGNEQFF.

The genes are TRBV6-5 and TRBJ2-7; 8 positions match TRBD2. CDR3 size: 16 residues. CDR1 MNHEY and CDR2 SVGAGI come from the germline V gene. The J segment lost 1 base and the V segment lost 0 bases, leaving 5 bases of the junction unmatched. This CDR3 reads CASSYSAGGASYEQYF. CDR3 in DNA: TGTGCCAGCAGTTACTCCGCCGGGGGGGCATCCTACGAGCAGTACTTC.

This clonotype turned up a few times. CDR3 nucleotide sequence: TGTGCCAGCAGTCTAAGGGGAGGGGATGGCTACACCTTC. Protein sequence: CASSLRGGDGYTF. This chain connects TRBV25-1 to TRBJ1-2; tentative D call: TRBD1 (5 bases). The V end was cut by 5 bases, the J end by 6 bases, with 13 bases between. Germline values: CDR1 MGHDK, CDR2 SYGVNS. CDR3 length equals 13 residues.

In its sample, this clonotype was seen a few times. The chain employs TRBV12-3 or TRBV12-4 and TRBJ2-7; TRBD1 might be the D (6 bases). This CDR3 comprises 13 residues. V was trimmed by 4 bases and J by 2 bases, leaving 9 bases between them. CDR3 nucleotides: TGTGCCAGCAGTTCTTGGACAGCCTACGAGCAGTACTTC. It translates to CASSSWTAYEQYF.

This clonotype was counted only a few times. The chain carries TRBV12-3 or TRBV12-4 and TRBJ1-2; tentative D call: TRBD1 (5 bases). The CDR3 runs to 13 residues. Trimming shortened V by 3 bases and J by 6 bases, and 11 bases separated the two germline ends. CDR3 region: CASSFGAADGYTF. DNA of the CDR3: TGTGCCAGCAGTTTCGGGGCAGCGGATGGCTACACCTTC.

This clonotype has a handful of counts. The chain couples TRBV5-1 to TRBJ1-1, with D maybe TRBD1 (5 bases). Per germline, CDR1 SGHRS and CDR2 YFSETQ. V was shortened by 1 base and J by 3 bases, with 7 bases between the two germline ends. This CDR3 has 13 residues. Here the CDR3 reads CASSLTGYTEAFF. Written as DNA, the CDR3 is TGCGCCAGCAGCTTGACAGGCTACACTGAAGCTTTCTTT. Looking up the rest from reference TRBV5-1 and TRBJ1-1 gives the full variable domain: KAGVTQTPRYLIKTRGQQVTLSCSPISGHRSVSWYQQTPGQGLQFLFEYFSETQRNKGNFPGRFSGRQFSNSRSEMNVSTLELGDSALYLCASSLTGYTEAFFGQGTRLTVV.

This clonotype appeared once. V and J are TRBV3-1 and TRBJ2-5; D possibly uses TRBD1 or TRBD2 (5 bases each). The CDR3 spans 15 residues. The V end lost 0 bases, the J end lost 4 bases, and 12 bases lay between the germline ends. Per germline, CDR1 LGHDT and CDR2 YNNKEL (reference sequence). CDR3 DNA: TGTGCCAGCAGCCAAGACCCCGGGACCCCAGAGACCCAGTACTTC. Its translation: CASSQDPGTPETQYF.

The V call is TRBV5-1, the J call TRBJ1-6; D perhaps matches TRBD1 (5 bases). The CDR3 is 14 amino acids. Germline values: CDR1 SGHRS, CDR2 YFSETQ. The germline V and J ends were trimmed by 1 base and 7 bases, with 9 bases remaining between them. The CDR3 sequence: CASSLQGTNSPLHF. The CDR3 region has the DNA TGCGCCAGCAGCTTGCAGGGCACCAATTCACCCCTCCACTTT.

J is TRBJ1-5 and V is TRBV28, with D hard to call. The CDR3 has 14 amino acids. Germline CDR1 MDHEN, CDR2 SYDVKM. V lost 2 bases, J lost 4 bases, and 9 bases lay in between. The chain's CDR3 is CASSLPRVNQPQHF. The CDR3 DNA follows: TGTGCCAGCAGTTTACCTCGCGTAAATCAGCCCCAGCATTTT.

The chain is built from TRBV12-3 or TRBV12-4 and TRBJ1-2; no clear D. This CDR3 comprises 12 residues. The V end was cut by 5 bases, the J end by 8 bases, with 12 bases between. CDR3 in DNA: TGTGCCAGCAGTCCACAGCTATGGGGCTACACCTTC. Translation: CASSPQLWGYTF.